One T cell receptor beta chain is described in this entry. What it binds is not known. V shed 0 bases and J shed 3 bases, with 7 bases lying between them. CDR3 length: 14 amino acids. Germline lookup yields CDR1 KGHSH and CDR2 LQKENI. These data belong to a study of cytomegalovirus exposure and HLA in healthy donors. Findings and limits, study-wide: Later analysis showed most CMV-associated TCR beta chains appearing HLA-restricted.

The PCR had 60 Vbeta and 13 Jbeta primers. Some clones are missing from TCRdb's copy, which holds only in-frame ones; the method was immunoSEQ multiplex PCR. The sample data list about 88,000 clones. The chain recombines TRBV18 with TRBJ2-3; possibly TRBD1 for D (5 bases). The sample taken for sequencing was PBMCs. The TCR sequence derives from a girl between 5 and 17 years old in good health and CMV-seropositive. The CDR3 DNA follows: TGTGCCAGCTCACCACCGGGGCTGACAGATACGCAGTATTTT. Its translation: CASSPPGLTDTQYF.